This T cell receptor beta chain was captured by sequencing in a study of blood T cell repertoires in COVID-19 (dated by TCRdb to the early 2020s). For the study in its entirety: The collaborator samples originated in the United States, Italy and Spain and spanned the acute and convalescent phases of COVID-19. The sample metadata nearly always contained a de-identified subject ID, COVID-19 status, age in years and sex. The dataset comprised deeply sampled blood TCRbeta repertoires from subjects exposed to, actively infected with, or recovered from COVID-19. A freely available public database, intended as a resource for researchers studying the immune response to SARS-CoV-2, is where the repertoires were released. Where available, HLA class I and class II types were obtained from metadata supplied by the sample provider rather than from assay-based typing. Samples were obtained from the ongoing ImmuneRACE study (first 160 participants) and from 1,254 subjects provided by 6 global collaborators. The prospective study material was composed of cDNA or gDNA derived from T cells, B-cell-depleted T cells, or PBMCs. The research as a whole found: The quantity of clinical and demographic metadata differed by source and by participant and was supplied without curation.

There are 15 amino acids in the CDR3, from cysteine to phenylalanine inclusive. The sequence is cut down to CDR3 DNA, 45 bases in frame from base 1. From a lookup of the germline V gene (reference sequence), CDR1 and CDR2 are SGHNT and YYREEE. V is trimmed back by 0 bases and J by 10 bases, and the junction contains 4 bases that no gene match accounts for. Collaborating institutions collected whole blood in K2EDTA tubes following their own protocols. For TCRbeta analysis, collaborators shipped samples as frozen whole blood, isolated PBMCs, or DNA extracted from either of those sample types. The immunoSEQ Assay, a bias-controlled multiplex PCR, was used to amplify TCRbeta CDR3 regions from genomic DNA. Per the source publication's procedure: The number of nucleated cells in each sample was estimated by amplification of reference gene primers within the assay. Sequence reads were collapsed and filtered to measure the absolute abundance of every unique TCRbeta CDR3 rearrangement. For each sample, productive Simpson clonality was calculated as the square root of Simpson's diversity index across productive rearrangements. Imported from immuneACCESS, the table was reduced by TCRdb to in-frame sequences with V and J called. These copies leave out some clones; in studies compared against another copy, an unresolved V gene accounts for under half, and the cause of the remainder is not known. That table is the source of V, J and clone size, and D and trimming were worked out from the DNA. This sample comprises about 190,000 clones, around 86% of them detected only once. About 6% of the sample lies in the top ten.

Concerning this clone itself: Its antigen specificity is not known. Base qualities are not recorded, but no much larger clone differs from it by a single base.

The sample consisted of peripheral blood. Here the chain combines TRBV5-4 and TRBJ2-1, with 13 central nucleotides matching TRBD2. The sequence was obtained from a woman in her thirties or forties with acute or convalescent COVID-19. The CDR3 reads as follows: CASSLGTSGSWEQFF. The DNA is TGTGCCAGCAGCTTGGGGACTAGCGGGAGTTGGGAGCAGTTCTTC.